Listed here are 14 T cell receptor beta chains from one sample, sequenced in a study of control samples from healthy donors and cancer patients. TCRdb's table, derived via immunoSEQ multiplex PCR, lists solely in-frame clones and lacks some. The data hold some 130,000 clones, with roughly 90% observed a single time. Sequenced sample: blood. These TCRs come from a young man in good health.

The rearrangement links TRBV11-2 to TRBJ2-7, with 7 bases aligning to TRBD1. CDR1 is SGHAT, CDR2 FQNNGV, per germline. V shed 5 bases, J shed 1 base, and the junction held 8 bases outside the gene matches. The CDR3 is 15 residues long. This CDR3 reads CASSPIQGRSYEQYF. CDR3 coding DNA: TGTGCCAGCAGCCCCATACAGGGGAGATCCTACGAGCAGTACTTC.

A note on this clone: The same CDR3 is also encoded by other DNA sequences in this sample. The chain carries TRBV7-9 and TRBJ1-2, with 7 bases matching TRBD1. V lost 1 base, J lost 5 bases, and 7 bases stayed unmatched. The germline V gene has CDR1 SEHNR and CDR2 FQNEAQ (reference sequence). CDR3 length: 15 amino acids. DNA of the CDR3: TGTGCCAGCAGCTTAGACTTCGACAGGGCGTATGGCTACACCTTC. As protein: CASSLDFDRAYGYTF.

The chain uses TRBV7-9 and TRBJ2-2, with TRBD2 matching 15 bases. The length of the CDR3 is 16 residues. After removal of 3 bases from V and 6 bases from J, the junction contained 2 bases not matched to a gene. Germline V gene lookup returns CDR1 SEHNR and CDR2 FQNEAQ (reference sequence). CDR3 amino acids: CASSLGLAGGSGELFF. CDR3 sequence (DNA): TGTGCCAGCAGCTTGGGACTAGCGGGGGGATCCGGGGAGCTGTTTTTT. The whole variable domain, filled in from reference TRBV7-9 and TRBJ2-2, reads DTGVSQNPRHKITKRGQNVTFRCDPISEHNRLYWYRQTLGQGPEFLTYFQNEAQLEKSRLLSDRFSAERPKGSFSTLEIQRTEQGDSAMYLCASSLGLAGGSGELFFGEGSRLTVL.

The chain carries TRBV6-6 and TRBJ1-6; the match to TRBD1 covers 10 bases. The CDR3 has 16 amino acids. Per the germline V gene, CDR1 is MNHNY and CDR2 is SVGAGI (reference sequence). V lost 6 bases and J lost 7; bases outside the gene matches: 9. CDR3 protein: CASSWTGGNANSPLHF. CDR3 DNA: TGTGCCAGCAGCTGGACAGGGGGAAATGCAAATTCACCCCTCCACTTT.

The chain couples TRBV15 to TRBJ1-4; D is unclear. CDR1 is LNHNV and CDR2 is YYDKDF in the germline V gene (reference sequence). This CDR3 comprises 16 residues. Trimming pared 0 bases from V and 0 bases from J, leaving 8 bases between. Here the CDR3 reads CATSRDGGATNEKLFF. The CDR3 DNA reads as TGTGCCACCAGCAGAGATGGCGGAGCAACTAATGAAAAACTGTTTTTT.

This rearrangement joins TRBV5-1 to TRBJ1-3; D gene unclear. This CDR3 is built from 18 residues. V lost 0 bases and J 0 bases, leaving 16 bases between the germline ends. The germline V gene encodes CDR1 SGHRS and CDR2 YFSETQ. The chain's CDR3 is CASSLVAAGLSSGNTIYF. The CDR3 DNA reads as TGCGCCAGCAGCTTGGTTGCGGCAGGCCTTAGCTCTGGAAACACCATATATTTT.

This chain joins TRBV5-5 and TRBJ2-4, with 9 bases matching TRBD1. V gave up 6 bases and J gave up 4 bases; unmatched junction bases: 5. The CDR3 runs 14 residues. Germline lookup yields CDR1 SGHKS and CDR2 YYEKEE (reference sequence). The CDR3 DNA is TGTGCCAGCACCCCGACAGGGGGGAAAAACATTCAGTACTTC. Its protein product is CASTPTGGKNIQYF.

The J gene is TRBJ1-1, the V gene TRBV6-5; 7 positions match TRBD1. The J segment lost 3 bases and the V segment lost 0 bases, leaving 4 bases of the junction unmatched. The CDR3 is 15 amino acids. Germline V gives CDR1 MNHEY, CDR2 SVGAGI. The DNA for the CDR3 is TGTGCCAGCAGTTACTCAAGGGGGCCGCACACTGAAGCTTTCTTT. This translates into CASSYSRGPHTEAFF.

This chain connects TRBV5-1 to TRBJ1-1; unclear D gene. The CDR3 sequence is 17 residues long. The ends were cut back, 0 bases at V and 8 bases at J, with 23 bases in the middle. The germline V gene encodes CDR1 SGHRS and CDR2 YFSETQ. CDR3 amino acids: CASSLGLSEVTPGEAFF. In DNA form, the CDR3 reads TGCGCCAGCAGCTTGGGGCTATCGGAAGTTACCCCTGGCGAAGCTTTCTTT. Drawing the rest from reference TRBV5-1 and TRBJ1-1, the complete variable domain is KAGVTQTPRYLIKTRGQQVTLSCSPISGHRSVSWYQQTPGQGLQFLFEYFSETQRNKGNFPGRFSGRQFSNSRSEMNVSTLELGDSALYLCASSLGLSEVTPGEAFFGQGTRLTVV.

This chain connects TRBV29-1 to TRBJ1-2; perhaps TRBD1 as D (5 bases). Per germline, CDR1 SQVTM and CDR2 ANQGSEA. CDR3 length equals 11 residues. Trimming pared 7 bases from V and 10 bases from J, leaving 16 bases between. The CDR3 DNA sequence: TGCAGCGGCGTCCGGGACTACGACTACACCTTC. Translation: CSGVRDYDYTF.

This chain's CDR3 is CASSPPQDRVRQYF. The CDR3 DNA sequence: TGTGCCAGCTCACCACCGCAGGACAGGGTGAGGCAGTACTTC. This rearrangement joins TRBV18 to TRBJ2-7; 8 bases match TRBD1. V shed 0 bases and J 9 bases; nucleotides not matched to a gene: 7. Germline CDR1 is KGHSH and CDR2 is LQKENI. The CDR3 loop spans 14 amino acids.

The chain links TRBV5-1 to TRBJ2-3, with TRBD2 matching 10 bases. This CDR3 has 14 residues. CDR1 is SGHRS and CDR2 is YFSETQ in the germline V gene. The V segment lost 4 bases and the J segment 1 base; nucleotides outside the gene matches: 0. Written as DNA, the CDR3 is TGCGCCAGCAGCGGGACTAGCGGCACAGATACGCAGTATTTT. Amino acids: CASSGTSGTDTQYF.

The V call is TRBV7-3, the J call TRBJ2-1; 7 bases align to TRBD1. With V trimmed by 4 bases and J by 7 bases, 7 bases remained unmatched. The CDR3 covers 14 residues. Germline CDR1 SGHTA, CDR2 FQGTGA. CDR3 sequence (DNA): TGTGCCAGCAGCTCCCGGGACAGTAGTAATGAGCAGTTCTTC. It yields the protein CASSSRDSSNEQFF. Full variable domain (missing parts from reference TRBV7-3 and TRBJ2-1): GAGVSQTPSNKVTEKGKYVELRCDPISGHTALYWYRQSLGQGPEFLIYFQGTGAADDSGLPNDRFFAVRPEGSVSTLKIQRTERGDSAVYLCASSSRDSSNEQFFGPGTRLTVL.

The rearrangement uses TRBV5-1 and TRBJ2-7; 10 bases are shared with TRBD2. Germline CDR1 and CDR2: SGHRS and YFSETQ. CDR3 length equals 14 residues. J lost 6 bases, V lost 5 bases, and 8 bases had no gene match. The CDR3 is CASSQAGGHVEQYF. For the CDR3, the DNA is TGCGCCAGCAGTCAAGCGGGGGGGCATGTCGAGCAGTACTTC.